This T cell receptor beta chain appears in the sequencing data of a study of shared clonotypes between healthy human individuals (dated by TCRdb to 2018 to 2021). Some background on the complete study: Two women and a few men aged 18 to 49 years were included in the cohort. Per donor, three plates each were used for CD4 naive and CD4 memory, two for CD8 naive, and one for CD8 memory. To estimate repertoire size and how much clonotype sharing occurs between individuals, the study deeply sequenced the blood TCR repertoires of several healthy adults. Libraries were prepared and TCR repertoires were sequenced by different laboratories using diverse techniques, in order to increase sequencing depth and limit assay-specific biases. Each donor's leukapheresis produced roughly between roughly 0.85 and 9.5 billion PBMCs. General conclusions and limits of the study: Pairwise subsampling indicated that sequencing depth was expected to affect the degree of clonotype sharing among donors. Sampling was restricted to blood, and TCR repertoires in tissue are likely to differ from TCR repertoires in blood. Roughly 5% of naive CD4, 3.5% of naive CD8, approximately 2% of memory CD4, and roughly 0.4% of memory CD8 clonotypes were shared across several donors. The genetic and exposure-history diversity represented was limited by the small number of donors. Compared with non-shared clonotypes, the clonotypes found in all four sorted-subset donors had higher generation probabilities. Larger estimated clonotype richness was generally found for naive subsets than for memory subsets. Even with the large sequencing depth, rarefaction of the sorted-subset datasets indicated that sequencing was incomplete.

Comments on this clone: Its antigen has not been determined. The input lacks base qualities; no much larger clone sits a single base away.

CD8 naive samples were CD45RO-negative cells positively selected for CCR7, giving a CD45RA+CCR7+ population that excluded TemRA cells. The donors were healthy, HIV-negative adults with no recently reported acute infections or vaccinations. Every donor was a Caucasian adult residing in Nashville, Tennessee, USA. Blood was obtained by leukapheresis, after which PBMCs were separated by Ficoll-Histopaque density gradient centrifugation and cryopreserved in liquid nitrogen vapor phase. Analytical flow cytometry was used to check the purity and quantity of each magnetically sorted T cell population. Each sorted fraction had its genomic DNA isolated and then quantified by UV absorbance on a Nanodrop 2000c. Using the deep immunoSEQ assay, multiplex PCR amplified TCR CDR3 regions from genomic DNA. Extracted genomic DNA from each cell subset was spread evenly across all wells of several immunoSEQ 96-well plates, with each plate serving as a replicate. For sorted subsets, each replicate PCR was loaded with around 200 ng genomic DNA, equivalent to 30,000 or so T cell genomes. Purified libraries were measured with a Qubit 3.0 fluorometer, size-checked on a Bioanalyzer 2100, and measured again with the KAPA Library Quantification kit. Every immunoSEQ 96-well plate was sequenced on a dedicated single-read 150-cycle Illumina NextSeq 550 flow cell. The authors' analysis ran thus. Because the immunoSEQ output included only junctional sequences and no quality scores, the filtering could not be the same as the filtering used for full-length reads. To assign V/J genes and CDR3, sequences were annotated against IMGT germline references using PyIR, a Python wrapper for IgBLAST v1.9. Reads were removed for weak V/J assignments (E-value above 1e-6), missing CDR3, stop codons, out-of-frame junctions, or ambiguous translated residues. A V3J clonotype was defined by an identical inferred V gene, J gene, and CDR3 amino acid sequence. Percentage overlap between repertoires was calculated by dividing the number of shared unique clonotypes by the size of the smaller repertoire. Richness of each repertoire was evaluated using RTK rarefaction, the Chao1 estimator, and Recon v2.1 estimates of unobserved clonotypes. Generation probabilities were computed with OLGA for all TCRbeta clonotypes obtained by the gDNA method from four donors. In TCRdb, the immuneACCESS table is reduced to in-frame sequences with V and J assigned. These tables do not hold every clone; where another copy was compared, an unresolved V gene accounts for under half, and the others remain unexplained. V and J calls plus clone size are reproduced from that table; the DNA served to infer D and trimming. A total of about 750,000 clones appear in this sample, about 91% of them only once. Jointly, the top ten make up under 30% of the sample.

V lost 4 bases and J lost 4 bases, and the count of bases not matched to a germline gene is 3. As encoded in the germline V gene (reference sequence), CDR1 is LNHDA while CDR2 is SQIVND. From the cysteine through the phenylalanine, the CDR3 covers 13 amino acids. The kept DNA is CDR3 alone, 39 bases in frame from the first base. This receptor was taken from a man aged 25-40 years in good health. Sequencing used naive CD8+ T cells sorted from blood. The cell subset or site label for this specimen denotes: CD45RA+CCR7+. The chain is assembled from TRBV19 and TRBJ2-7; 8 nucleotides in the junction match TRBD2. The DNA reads TGTGCCAGTAGTACGGGACTAGTTTACGAGCAGTACTTC. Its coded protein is CASSTGLVYEQYF.